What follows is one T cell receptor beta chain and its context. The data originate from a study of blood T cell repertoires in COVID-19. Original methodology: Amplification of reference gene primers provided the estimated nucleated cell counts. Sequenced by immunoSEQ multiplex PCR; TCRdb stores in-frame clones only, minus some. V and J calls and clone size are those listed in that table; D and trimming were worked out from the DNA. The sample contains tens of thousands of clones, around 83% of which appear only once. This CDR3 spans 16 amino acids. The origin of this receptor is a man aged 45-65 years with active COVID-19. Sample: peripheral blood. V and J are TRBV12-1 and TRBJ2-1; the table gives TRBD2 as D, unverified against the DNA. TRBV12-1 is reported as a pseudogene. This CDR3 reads CASSLASTGGSNEQFF. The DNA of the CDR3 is TGTGCCAGCAGCCTGGCCTCGACTGGCGGGAGCAATGAGCAGTTCTTC.